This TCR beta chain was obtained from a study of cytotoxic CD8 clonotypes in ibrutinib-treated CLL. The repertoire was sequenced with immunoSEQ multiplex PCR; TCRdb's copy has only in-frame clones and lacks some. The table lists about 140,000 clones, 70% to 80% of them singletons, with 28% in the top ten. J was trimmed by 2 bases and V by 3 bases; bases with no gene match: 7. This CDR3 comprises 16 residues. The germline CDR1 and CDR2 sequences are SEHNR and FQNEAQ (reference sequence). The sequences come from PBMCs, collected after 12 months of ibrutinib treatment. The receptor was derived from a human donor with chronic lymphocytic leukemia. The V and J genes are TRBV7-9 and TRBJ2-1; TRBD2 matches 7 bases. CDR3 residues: CASSFDFGLAYNEQFF. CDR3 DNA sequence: TGTGCCAGCAGCTTCGATTTTGGACTAGCCTACAATGAGCAGTTCTTC.